The next 2 T cell receptor beta chains were all read from a single sample in a study of T cells after yellow fever vaccination. TCRdb passed the 5' RACE reads through MiXCR, listing each CDR3 protein once. The sample has about 320,000 distinct CDR3 sequences; over 3.5% are singletons. Sequenced here: PBMCs, sampled 15 days after the yellow fever booster vaccination. All receptors come from a man aged 18 to 29 who received the YFV17D yellow fever vaccine.

This clonotype was counted between two and nine times. The chain recombines TRBV6-5 with TRBJ2-7, with TRBD2 identical over 7 bases. The CDR3 spans 15 residues. CDR1 MNHEY and CDR2 SVGAGI come from the germline V gene. The ends lost 3 bases at V and 0 bases at J; junction bases unmatched: 5. This CDR3 reads CASSYGGGTSYEQYF. The CDR3 coding sequence is TGTGCCAGCAGTTATGGCGGGGGAACCTCCTACGAGCAGTACTTC.

This clonotype was observed many times. The genes are TRBV7-9 and TRBJ1-2; no clear D gene. The CDR3 has 14 amino acids. Trimming stripped 1 base from V and 0 bases from J, with 6 bases between. Germline CDR1 SEHNR, CDR2 FQNEAQ (reference sequence). The CDR3 DNA reads as TGTGCCAGCAGCTTAGTGAGCACTAACTATGGCTACACCTTC. Translating gives CASSLVSTNYGYTF.